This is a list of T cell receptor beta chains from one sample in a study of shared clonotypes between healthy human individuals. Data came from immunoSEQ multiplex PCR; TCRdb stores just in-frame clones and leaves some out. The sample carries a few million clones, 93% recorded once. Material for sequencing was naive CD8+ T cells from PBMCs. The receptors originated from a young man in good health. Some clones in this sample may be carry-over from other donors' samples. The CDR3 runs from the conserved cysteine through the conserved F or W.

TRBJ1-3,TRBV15,CATSIRDRVDSGNTIYF
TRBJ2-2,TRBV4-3,CASSQVSGGELFF
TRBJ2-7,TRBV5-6,CASSFFPTYEQYF
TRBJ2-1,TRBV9,CASTPSGSPYNEQFF
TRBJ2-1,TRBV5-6,CASSLRGLADRGEQFF
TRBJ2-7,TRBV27,CASSWGGLASEQYF
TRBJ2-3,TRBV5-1,CASSREGLSAWDTQYF
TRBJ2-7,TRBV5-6,CASSLGQRPYEQYF
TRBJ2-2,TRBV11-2,CASTSRELFF
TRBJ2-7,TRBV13,CASSPPGGTGAFF
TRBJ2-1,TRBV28,CASSWSPGTSNEQFF
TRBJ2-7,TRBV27,CASSLSVRGAGEQYF